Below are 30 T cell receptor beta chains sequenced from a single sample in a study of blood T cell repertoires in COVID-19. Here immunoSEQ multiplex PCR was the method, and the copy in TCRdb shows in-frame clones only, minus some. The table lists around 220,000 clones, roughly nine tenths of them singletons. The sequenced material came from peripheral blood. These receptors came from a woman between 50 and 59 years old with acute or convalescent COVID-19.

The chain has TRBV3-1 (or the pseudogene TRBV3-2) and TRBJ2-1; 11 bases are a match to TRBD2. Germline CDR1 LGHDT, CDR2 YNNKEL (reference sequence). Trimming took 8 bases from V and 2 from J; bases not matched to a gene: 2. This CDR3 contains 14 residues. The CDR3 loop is CASSTSGTYNEQFF. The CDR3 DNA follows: TGTGCCAGCTCGACTAGCGGGACCTACAATGAGCAGTTCTTC.

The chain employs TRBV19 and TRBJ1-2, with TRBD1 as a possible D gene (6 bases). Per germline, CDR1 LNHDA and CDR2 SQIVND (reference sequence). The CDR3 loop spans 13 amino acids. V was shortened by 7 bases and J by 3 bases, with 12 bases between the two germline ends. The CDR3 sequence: CASTGERYYGYTF. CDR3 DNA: TGTGCCAGTACAGGGGAGAGGTACTATGGCTACACCTTC.

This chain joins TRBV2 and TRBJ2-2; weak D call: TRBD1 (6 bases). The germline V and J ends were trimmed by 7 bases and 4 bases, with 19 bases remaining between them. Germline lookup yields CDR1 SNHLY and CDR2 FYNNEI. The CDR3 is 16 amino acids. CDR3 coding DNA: TGTGCCAGCACTCACACCGGGACATACGTCACCGGGGAGCTGTTTTTT. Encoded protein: CASTHTGTYVTGELFF. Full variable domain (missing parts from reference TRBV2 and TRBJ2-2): EPEVTQTPSHQVTQMGQEVILRCVPISNHLYFYWYRQILGQKVEFLVSFYNNEISEKSEIFDDQFSVERPDGSNFTLKIRSTKLEDSAMYFCASTHTGTYVTGELFFGEGSRLTVL.

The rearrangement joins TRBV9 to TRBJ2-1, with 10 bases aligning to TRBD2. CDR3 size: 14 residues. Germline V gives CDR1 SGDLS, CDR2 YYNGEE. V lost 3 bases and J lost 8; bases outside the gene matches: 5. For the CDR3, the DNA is TGTGCCAGCAGCGCTAGCGGGAGCCTTGATGAGCAGTTCTTC. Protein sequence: CASSASGSLDEQFF.

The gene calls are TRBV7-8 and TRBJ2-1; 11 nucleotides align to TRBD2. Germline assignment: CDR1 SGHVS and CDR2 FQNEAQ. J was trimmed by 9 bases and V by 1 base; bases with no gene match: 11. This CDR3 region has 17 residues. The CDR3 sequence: CASSLGSLAGGLIEQFF. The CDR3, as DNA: TGTGCCAGCAGCTTAGGTTCCCTAGCGGGAGGTCTTATTGAGCAGTTCTTC.

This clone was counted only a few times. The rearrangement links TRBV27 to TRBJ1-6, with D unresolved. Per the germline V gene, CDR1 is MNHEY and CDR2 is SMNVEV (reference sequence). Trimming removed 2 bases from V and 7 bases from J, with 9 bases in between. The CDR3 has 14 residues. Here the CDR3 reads CASSLEHSNSPLHF. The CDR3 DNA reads TGTGCCAGCAGTTTAGAGCACAGCAATTCACCCCTCCACTTT.

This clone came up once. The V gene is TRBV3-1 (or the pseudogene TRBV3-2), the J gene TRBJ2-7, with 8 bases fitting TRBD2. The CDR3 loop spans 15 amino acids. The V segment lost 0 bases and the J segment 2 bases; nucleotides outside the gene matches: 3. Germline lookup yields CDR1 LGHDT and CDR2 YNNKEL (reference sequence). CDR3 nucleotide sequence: TGTGCCAGCAGCCAAGATCAGGGACTAGCCTACGAGCAGTACTTC. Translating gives CASSQDQGLAYEQYF.

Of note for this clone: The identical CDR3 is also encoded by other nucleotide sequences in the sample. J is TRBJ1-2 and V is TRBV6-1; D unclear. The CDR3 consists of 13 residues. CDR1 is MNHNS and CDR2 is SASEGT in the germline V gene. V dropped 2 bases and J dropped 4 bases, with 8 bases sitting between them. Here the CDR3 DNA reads TGTGCCAGCAGTGAAAAGGGAGGCTATGGCTACACCTTC. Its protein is CASSEKGGYGYTF.

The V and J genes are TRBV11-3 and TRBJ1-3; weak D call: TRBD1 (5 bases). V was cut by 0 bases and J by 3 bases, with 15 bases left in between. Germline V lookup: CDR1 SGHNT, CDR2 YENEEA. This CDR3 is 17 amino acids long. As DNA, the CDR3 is TGTGCCAGCAGCTTAGATGGGTCAGGGCGTCGTGGAAACACCATATATTTT. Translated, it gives CASSLDGSGRRGNTIYF. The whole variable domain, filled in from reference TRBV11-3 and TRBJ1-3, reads EAGVVQSPRYKIIEKKQPVAFWCNPISGHNTLYWYLQNLGQGPELLIRYENEEAVDDSQLPKDRFSAERLKGVDSTLKIQPAELGDSAVYLCASSLDGSGRRGNTIYFGEGSWLTVV.

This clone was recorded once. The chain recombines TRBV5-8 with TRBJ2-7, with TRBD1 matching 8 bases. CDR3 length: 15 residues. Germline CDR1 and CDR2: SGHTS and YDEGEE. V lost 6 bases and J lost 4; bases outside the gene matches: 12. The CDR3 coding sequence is TGTGCCAGCACCCCGCTCAGGGGGCCATTTTACGAGCAGTACTTC. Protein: CASTPLRGPFYEQYF.

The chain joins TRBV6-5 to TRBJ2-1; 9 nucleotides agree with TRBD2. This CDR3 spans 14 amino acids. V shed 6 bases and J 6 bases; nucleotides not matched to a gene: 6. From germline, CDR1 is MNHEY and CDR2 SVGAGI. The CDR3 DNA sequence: TGTGCCAGCAGCAGGGAGCGGGGGGTCAATGAGCAGTTCTTC. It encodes CASSRERGVNEQFF.

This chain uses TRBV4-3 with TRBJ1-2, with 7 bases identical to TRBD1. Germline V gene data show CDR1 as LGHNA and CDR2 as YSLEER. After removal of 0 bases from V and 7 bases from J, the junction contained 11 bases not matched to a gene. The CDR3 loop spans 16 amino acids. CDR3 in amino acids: CASSQEWNRGAVGYTF. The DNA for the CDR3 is TGCGCCAGCAGCCAAGAATGGAACAGGGGAGCCGTTGGCTACACCTTC.

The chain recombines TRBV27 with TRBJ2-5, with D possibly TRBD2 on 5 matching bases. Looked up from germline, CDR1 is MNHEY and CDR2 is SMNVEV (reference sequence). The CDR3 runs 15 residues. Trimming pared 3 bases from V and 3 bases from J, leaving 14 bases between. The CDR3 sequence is CASSFVGLTKETQYF. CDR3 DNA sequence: TGTGCCAGCAGTTTTGTAGGACTTACAAAAGAGACCCAGTACTTC.

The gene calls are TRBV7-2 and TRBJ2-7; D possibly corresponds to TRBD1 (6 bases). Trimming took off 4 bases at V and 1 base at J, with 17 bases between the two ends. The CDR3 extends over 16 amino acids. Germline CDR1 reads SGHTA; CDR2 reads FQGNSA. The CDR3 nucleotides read TGTGCCAGCAGCTCCTCCACAGGGATTGGGTCCTACGAGCAGTACTTC. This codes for CASSSSTGIGSYEQYF.

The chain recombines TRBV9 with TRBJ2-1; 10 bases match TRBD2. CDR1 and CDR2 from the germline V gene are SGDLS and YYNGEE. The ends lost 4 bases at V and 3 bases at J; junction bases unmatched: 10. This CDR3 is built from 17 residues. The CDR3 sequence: CASSLPLGTSVYNEQFF. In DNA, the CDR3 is TGTGCCAGCAGCTTACCACTCGGGACTAGCGTCTACAATGAGCAGTTCTTC.

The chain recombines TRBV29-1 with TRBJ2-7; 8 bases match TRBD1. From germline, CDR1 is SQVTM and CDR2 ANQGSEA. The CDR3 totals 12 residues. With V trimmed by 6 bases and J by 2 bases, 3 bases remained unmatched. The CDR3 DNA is TGCAGCGTCCGGGACAGGACCTACGAGCAGTACTTC. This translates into CSVRDRTYEQYF.

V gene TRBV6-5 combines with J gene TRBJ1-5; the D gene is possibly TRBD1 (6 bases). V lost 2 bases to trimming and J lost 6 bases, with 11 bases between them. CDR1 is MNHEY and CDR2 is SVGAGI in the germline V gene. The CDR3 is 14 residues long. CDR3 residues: CASSYDRRTQPQHF. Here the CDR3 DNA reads TGTGCCAGCAGTTACGACAGGAGGACTCAGCCCCAGCATTTT.

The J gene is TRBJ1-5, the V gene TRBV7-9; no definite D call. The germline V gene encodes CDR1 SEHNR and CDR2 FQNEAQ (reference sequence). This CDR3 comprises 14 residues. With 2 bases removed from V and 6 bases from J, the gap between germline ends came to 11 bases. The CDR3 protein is CASSLTGVAQPQHF. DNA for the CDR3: TGTGCCAGCAGCTTAACCGGGGTAGCTCAGCCCCAGCATTTT.

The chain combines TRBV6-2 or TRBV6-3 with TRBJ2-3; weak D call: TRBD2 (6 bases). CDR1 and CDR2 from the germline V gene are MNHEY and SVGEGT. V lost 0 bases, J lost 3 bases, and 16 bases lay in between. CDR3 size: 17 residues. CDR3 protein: CASSYSPPGGWTDTQYF. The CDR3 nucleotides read TGTGCCAGCAGTTACTCTCCCCCTGGAGGGTGGACAGATACGCAGTATTTT.

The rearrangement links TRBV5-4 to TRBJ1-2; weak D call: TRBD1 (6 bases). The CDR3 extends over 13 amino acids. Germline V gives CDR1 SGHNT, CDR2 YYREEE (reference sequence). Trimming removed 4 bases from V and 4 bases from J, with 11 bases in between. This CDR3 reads CASSLGQIYGYTF. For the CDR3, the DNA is TGTGCCAGCAGCCTGGGACAAATCTATGGCTACACCTTC.

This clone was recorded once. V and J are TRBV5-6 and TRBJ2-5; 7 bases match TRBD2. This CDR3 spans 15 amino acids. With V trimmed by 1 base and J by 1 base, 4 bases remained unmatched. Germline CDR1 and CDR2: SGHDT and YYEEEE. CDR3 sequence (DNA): TGTGCCAGCAGCTTGTACACGGGGGGCCAAGAGACCCAGTACTTC. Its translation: CASSLYTGGQETQYF.

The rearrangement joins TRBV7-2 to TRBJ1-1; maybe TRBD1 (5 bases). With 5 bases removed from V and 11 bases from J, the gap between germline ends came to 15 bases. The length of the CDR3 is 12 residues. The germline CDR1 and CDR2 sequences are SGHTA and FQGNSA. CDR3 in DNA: TGTGCCAGCAGCGCGACAGTCAGTCGCGCTTTCTTT. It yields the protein CASSATVSRAFF. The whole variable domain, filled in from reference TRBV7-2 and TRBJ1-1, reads GAGVSQSPSNKVTEKGKDVELRCDPISGHTALYWYRQSLGQGLEFLIYFQGNSAPDKSGLPSDRFSAERTGGSVSTLTIQRTQQEDSAVYLCASSATVSRAFFGQGTRLTVV.

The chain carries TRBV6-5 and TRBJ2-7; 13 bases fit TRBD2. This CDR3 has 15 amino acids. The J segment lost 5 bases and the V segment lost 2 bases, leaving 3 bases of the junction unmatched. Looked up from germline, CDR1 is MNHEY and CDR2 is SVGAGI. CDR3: CASSYTGLAGNEQYF. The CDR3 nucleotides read TGTGCCAGCAGTTACACGGGACTAGCGGGAAACGAGCAGTACTTC.

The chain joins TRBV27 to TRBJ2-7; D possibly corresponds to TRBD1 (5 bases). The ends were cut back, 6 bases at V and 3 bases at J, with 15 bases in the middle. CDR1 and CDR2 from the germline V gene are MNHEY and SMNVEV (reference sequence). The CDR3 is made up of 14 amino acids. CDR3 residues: CASSLGAGSYEQYF. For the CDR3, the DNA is TGTGCCAGCAGCCTAGGGGCAGGAAGCTACGAGCAGTACTTC.

DNA of the CDR3: TGTGCCACCAGCAGAGATCTAGCGGACTCCTACAATGAGCAGTTCTTC. Amino acids: CATSRDLADSYNEQFF. The gene calls are TRBV15 and TRBJ2-1; 7 nucleotides align to TRBD2. Per the germline V gene, CDR1 is LNHNV and CDR2 is YYDKDF (reference sequence). The trim removed 0 bases at V and 0 bases at J, leaving 2 bases unmatched. This CDR3 contains 16 residues.

The CDR3 DNA reads TGTGCCAGTAGTATTCTGGGGGACAGGGGCAATGAGCAGTTCTTC. Amino acids: CASSILGDRGNEQFF. The genes are TRBV19 and TRBJ2-1; 10 bases agree with TRBD1. From germline, CDR1 is LNHDA and CDR2 SQIVND (reference sequence). The CDR3 is 15 amino acids. V shed 3 bases and J 6 bases; nucleotides not matched to a gene: 5.

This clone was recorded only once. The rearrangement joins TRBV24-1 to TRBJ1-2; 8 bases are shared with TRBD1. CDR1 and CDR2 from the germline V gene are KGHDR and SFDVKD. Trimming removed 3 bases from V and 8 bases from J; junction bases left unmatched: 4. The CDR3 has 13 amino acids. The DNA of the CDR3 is TGTGCCACCAGTGATGGGACAGGATCCGGCTACACCTTC. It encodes CATSDGTGSGYTF.

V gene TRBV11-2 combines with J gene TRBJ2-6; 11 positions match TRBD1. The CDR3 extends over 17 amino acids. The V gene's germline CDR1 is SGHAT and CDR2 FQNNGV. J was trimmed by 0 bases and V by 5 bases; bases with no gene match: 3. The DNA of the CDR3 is TGTGCCAGCAGCCCGGGACAGGGGGGCTCTGGGGCCAACGTCCTGACTTTC. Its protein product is CASSPGQGGSGANVLTF.

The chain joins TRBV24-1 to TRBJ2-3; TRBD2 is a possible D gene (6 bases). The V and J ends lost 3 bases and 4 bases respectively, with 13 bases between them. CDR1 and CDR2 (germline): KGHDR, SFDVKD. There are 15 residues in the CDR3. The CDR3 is CATSDPSDPSDTQYF. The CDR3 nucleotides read TGTGCCACCAGTGATCCTAGCGACCCCTCAGATACGCAGTATTTT.

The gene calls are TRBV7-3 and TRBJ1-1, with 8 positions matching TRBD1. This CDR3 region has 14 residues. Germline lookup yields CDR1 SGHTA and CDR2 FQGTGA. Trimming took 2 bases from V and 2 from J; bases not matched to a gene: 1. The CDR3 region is CASSLQGANTEAFF. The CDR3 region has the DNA TGTGCCAGCAGCTTACAGGGGGCCAACACTGAAGCTTTCTTT.